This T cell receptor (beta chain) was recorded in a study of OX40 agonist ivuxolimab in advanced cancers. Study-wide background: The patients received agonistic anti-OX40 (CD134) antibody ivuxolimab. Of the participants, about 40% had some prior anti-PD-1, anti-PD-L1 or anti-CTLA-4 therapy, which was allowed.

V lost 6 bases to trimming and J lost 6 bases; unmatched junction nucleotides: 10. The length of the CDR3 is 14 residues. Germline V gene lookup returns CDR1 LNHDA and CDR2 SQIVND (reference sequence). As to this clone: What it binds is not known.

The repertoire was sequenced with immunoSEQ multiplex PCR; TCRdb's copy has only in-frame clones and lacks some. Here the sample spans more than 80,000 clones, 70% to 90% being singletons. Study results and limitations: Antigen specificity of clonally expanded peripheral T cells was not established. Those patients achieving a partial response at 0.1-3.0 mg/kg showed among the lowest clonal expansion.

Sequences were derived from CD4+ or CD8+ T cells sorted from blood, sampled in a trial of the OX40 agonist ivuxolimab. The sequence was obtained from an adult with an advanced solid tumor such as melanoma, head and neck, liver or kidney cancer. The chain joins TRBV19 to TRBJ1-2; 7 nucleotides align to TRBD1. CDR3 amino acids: CASSLRTGDNGYTF. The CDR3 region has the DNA TGTGCCAGTAGCCTTCGGACAGGAGATAATGGCTACACCTTC.